This T cell receptor (beta chain) was identified during a study of regulatory T cells in long-lasting Graves disease. Study-wide findings and caveats: TRBV28 was favored in persistent disease, as were TRBJ1-2 and TRBJ2-5.

The germline V gene encodes CDR1 SGHRS and CDR2 YFSETQ. The V and J ends lost 4 bases and 6 bases, in that order; junction bases with no gene match: 11. There are 15 residues in the CDR3. At least ten counts were recorded for this clonotype. The antigen remains unidentified. The time point: newly diagnosed GD, antithyroid drugs for less than 3 months. Isolated PBMC RNA provided the starting material for the TCR library. Sequencing libraries for TCR beta were prepared with iRepertoire HTBI primers and Arm-PCR of CDR3 regions. TCRdb redid the calling of the multiplex PCR reads with MiXCR, one entry per CDR3 protein. The data hold 400,000 to 500,000 distinct CDR3 sequences, with 12% to 15% observed a single time. The same sample was also used in a study of T cells in Graves' hyperthyroidism and ophthalmopathy.

The sequencing here drew on peripheral blood mononuclear cells (PBMCs), taken at new diagnosis, from a patient treated with antithyroid drugs. This chain connects TRBV5-1 to TRBJ2-3; 7 bases are shared with TRBD2. The receptor's source is a woman in her forties or fifties with Graves disease. The CDR3 nucleotides read TGCGCCAGCAGCAAGACTAGTGGGGGAGGGGATACGCAGTATTTT. Protein sequence: CASSKTSGGGDTQYF.